This is a list of T cell receptor beta chains from one sample in a study of shared clonotypes between healthy human individuals. Clones were read by immunoSEQ multiplex PCR, and TCRdb kept only the in-frame ones, dropping some. This table holds roughly 1,800,000 clones, approximately 94% found once. The sample comprised naive CD8+ T cells sorted from blood. The origin of the receptors is a man younger than 30 in good health. CDR3s include the opening cysteine and the closing phenylalanine or tryptophan. Each record gives: J gene, V gene, D gene, clone size, CDR3 length, CDR3 protein, CDR3 DNA. A D gene is named only where the DNA matches it firmly. Not every row has a clone size; where given, it reads once, few, many or a size class.

J gene: TRBJ2-1; V gene: TRBV6-6; D gene: TRBD2; clone size: NA; CDR3 length: 13; CDR3 protein: CASIAGGPDEQFF; CDR3 DNA: TGTGCCAGTATAGCGGGGGGGCCGGATGAGCAGTTCTTC
J gene: TRBJ2-7; V gene: TRBV30; D gene: TRBD1; clone size: NA; CDR3 length: 15; CDR3 protein: CAWSAGTGVKYEQYF; CDR3 DNA: TGTGCCTGGAGTGCCGGGACAGGGGTAAAGTACGAGCAGTACTTC
J gene: TRBJ2-7; V gene: TRBV13; D gene: NA; clone size: few; CDR3 length: 12; CDR3 protein: CASSSRTDEQYF; CDR3 DNA: TGTGCCAGCAGCTCCCGAACCGACGAGCAGTACTTC
J gene: TRBJ2-7; V gene: TRBV11-1; D gene: TRBD1; clone size: NA; CDR3 length: 15; CDR3 protein: CASSLVGTGDYEQYF; CDR3 DNA: TGTGCCAGCAGCTTAGTTGGGACAGGGGACTACGAGCAGTACTTC
J gene: TRBJ1-6; V gene: TRBV9; D gene: NA; clone size: NA; CDR3 length: 15; CDR3 protein: CASSVTGSPHSPLHF; CDR3 DNA: TGTGCCAGCAGCGTAACTGGGAGCCCGCATTCACCCCTCCACTTT
J gene: TRBJ1-2; V gene: TRBV6-5; D gene: NA; clone size: NA; CDR3 length: 13; CDR3 protein: CASSPDSNYGYTF; CDR3 DNA: TGTGCCAGCAGTCCGGACAGCAACTATGGCTACACCTTC
J gene: TRBJ2-7; V gene: TRBV5-6; D gene: TRBD2; clone size: NA; CDR3 length: 16; CDR3 protein: CASSPDLAGVSYEQYF; CDR3 DNA: TGTGCCAGCAGCCCGGACCTAGCGGGAGTGTCCTACGAGCAGTACTTC
J gene: TRBJ2-5; V gene: TRBV27; D gene: NA; clone size: NA; CDR3 length: 13; CDR3 protein: CASSPQYQETQYF; CDR3 DNA: TGTGCCAGCAGTCCCCAGTACCAAGAGACCCAGTACTTC
J gene: TRBJ1-2; V gene: TRBV19; D gene: NA; clone size: NA; CDR3 length: 17; CDR3 protein: CASSTSVSGWADYGYTF; CDR3 DNA: TGTGCCAGTAGTACCTCAGTATCCGGGTGGGCGGACTATGGCTACACCTTC
J gene: TRBJ2-1; V gene: TRBV6-5; D gene: TRBD2; clone size: NA; CDR3 length: 16; CDR3 protein: CASSYPSGGGLNEQFF; CDR3 DNA: TGTGCCAGCAGTTACCCCTCGGGCGGGGGACTTAATGAGCAGTTCTTC
J gene: TRBJ2-7; V gene: TRBV6-5; D gene: TRBD1; clone size: NA; CDR3 length: 14; CDR3 protein: CASSYSDRAYEQYF; CDR3 DNA: TGTGCCAGCAGTTACTCCGACAGGGCCTACGAGCAGTACTTC
J gene: TRBJ2-1; V gene: TRBV6-5; D gene: TRBD1; clone size: NA; CDR3 length: 13; CDR3 protein: CASSLDRGNEQFF; CDR3 DNA: TGTGCCAGCAGTTTGGACAGGGGCAATGAGCAGTTCTTC
J gene: TRBJ2-7; V gene: TRBV6-1; D gene: TRBD1; clone size: NA; CDR3 length: 15; CDR3 protein: CASSTWTGSSYEQYF; CDR3 DNA: TGTGCCAGCAGTACCTGGACAGGGAGCTCCTACGAGCAGTACTTC
J gene: TRBJ1-2; V gene: TRBV4-3; D gene: NA; clone size: NA; CDR3 length: 14; CDR3 protein: CASSQDQGTYGYTF; CDR3 DNA: TGCGCCAGCAGCCAAGATCAGGGGACCTATGGCTACACCTTC
J gene: TRBJ2-1; V gene: TRBV5-1; D gene: TRBD2; clone size: NA; CDR3 length: 16; CDR3 protein: CASNRGLAAASDEQFF; CDR3 DNA: TGCGCCAGCAACCGAGGACTAGCGGCCGCCAGCGATGAGCAGTTCTTC
J gene: TRBJ2-7; V gene: TRBV2; D gene: NA; clone size: NA; CDR3 length: 14; CDR3 protein: CASSGGQVVYEQYF; CDR3 DNA: TGTGCCAGCAGTGGAGGGCAGGTAGTCTACGAGCAGTACTTC
J gene: TRBJ2-3; V gene: TRBV10-1; D gene: TRBD1; clone size: NA; CDR3 length: 15; CDR3 protein: CASSDGDRATDTQYF; CDR3 DNA: TGCGCCAGCAGTGACGGGGACAGGGCCACAGATACGCAGTATTTT
J gene: TRBJ2-3; V gene: TRBV13; D gene: NA; clone size: NA; CDR3 length: 13; CDR3 protein: CASSPPDKDTQYF; CDR3 DNA: TGTGCCAGCAGCCCCCCCGACAAAGATACGCAGTATTTT
J gene: TRBJ2-2; V gene: TRBV30; D gene: TRBD1; clone size: NA; CDR3 length: 15; CDR3 protein: CTLDRGGTFGGELFF; CDR3 DNA: TGTACCCTAGACAGGGGGGGAACGTTCGGCGGGGAGCTGTTTTTT
J gene: TRBJ2-2; V gene: TRBV15; D gene: NA; clone size: NA; CDR3 length: 15; CDR3 protein: CATSTGGRNTGELFF; CDR3 DNA: TGTGCCACCAGCACCGGGGGTCGGAACACCGGGGAGCTGTTTTTT
J gene: TRBJ2-5; V gene: TRBV30; D gene: TRBD1; clone size: NA; CDR3 length: 14; CDR3 protein: CAWTLGQGSETQYF; CDR3 DNA: TGTGCCTGGACCCTCGGACAGGGCTCGGAGACCCAGTACTTC
J gene: TRBJ1-1; V gene: TRBV5-6; D gene: NA; clone size: NA; CDR3 length: 14; CDR3 protein: CASSFPVGNTEAFF; CDR3 DNA: TGTGCCAGCAGCTTTCCGGTCGGAAACACTGAAGCTTTCTTT
J gene: TRBJ2-1; V gene: TRBV28; D gene: NA; clone size: NA; CDR3 length: 13; CDR3 protein: CASSFPGDNEQFF; CDR3 DNA: TGTGCCAGCAGTTTCCCCGGGGACAATGAGCAGTTCTTC
J gene: TRBJ1-6; V gene: TRBV28; D gene: NA; clone size: NA; CDR3 length: 13; CDR3 protein: CASSLGFNSPLHF; CDR3 DNA: TGTGCCAGCAGCCTGGGCTTTAATTCACCCCTCCACTTT
J gene: TRBJ2-3; V gene: TRBV6-1; D gene: NA; clone size: NA; CDR3 length: 16; CDR3 protein: CASSDTRNRGADTQYF; CDR3 DNA: TGTGCCAGCAGTGATACTAGAAATCGGGGCGCAGATACGCAGTATTTT
J gene: TRBJ2-7; V gene: TRBV29-1; D gene: NA; clone size: NA; CDR3 length: 15; CDR3 protein: CSVERHGGQNYEQYF; CDR3 DNA: TGCAGCGTTGAAAGGCACGGGGGACAGAATTACGAGCAGTACTTC
J gene: TRBJ2-2; V gene: TRBV7-6; D gene: TRBD1; clone size: NA; CDR3 length: 15; CDR3 protein: CASSQVRGSTGELFF; CDR3 DNA: TGTGCCAGCAGCCAAGTCAGGGGGAGCACCGGGGAGCTGTTTTTT
J gene: TRBJ1-2; V gene: TRBV2; D gene: TRBD1; clone size: NA; CDR3 length: 16; CDR3 protein: CASTGTGALSIYGYTF; CDR3 DNA: TGTGCCAGTACCGGGACAGGAGCTCTCTCTATCTATGGCTACACCTTC
J gene: TRBJ2-1; V gene: TRBV14; D gene: NA; clone size: NA; CDR3 length: 13; CDR3 protein: CASSLAVYNEQFF; CDR3 DNA: TGTGCCAGCAGCCTAGCGGTGTACAATGAGCAGTTCTTC
J gene: TRBJ2-7; V gene: TRBV7-9; D gene: NA; clone size: NA; CDR3 length: 14; CDR3 protein: CASSLGTGAYEQYF; CDR3 DNA: TGTGCCAGCAGCTTAGGTACTGGAGCCTACGAGCAGTACTTC
J gene: TRBJ1-2; V gene: TRBV9; D gene: TRBD1; clone size: NA; CDR3 length: 15; CDR3 protein: CASSLGQTANYGYTF; CDR3 DNA: TGTGCCAGCAGCCTGGGACAGACGGCAAACTATGGCTACACCTTC
J gene: TRBJ1-2; V gene: TRBV14; D gene: NA; clone size: few; CDR3 length: 14; CDR3 protein: CASSQETGGYGYTF; CDR3 DNA: TGTGCCAGCAGCCAAGAAACAGGCGGCTATGGCTACACCTTC